Below, 30 T cell receptor beta chains from the same sample are listed, as sequenced in a study of cytomegalovirus exposure and HLA in healthy donors. PCR involved 60 Vbeta and 13 Jbeta primers. Repertoires were generated with immunoSEQ multiplex PCR, while TCRdb's copy carries only in-frame clones and drops some. The sample carries around 67,000 clones, roughly 72% recorded once. Sequenced: PBMCs. Source of these receptors: a woman aged 25-40 years in good health and CMV-seropositive.

This clone was seen only a few times. The genes are TRBV2 and TRBJ1-4; a weak D match, TRBD1 (6 bases). The V and J ends lost 2 bases and 2 bases respectively, with 18 bases between them. Germline CDR1 reads SNHLY; CDR2 reads FYNNEI. The CDR3 totals 18 residues. The CDR3: CASSEIYGDTGTNEKLFF. CDR3 bases: TGTGCCAGCAGTGAAATATACGGGGACACGGGGACTAATGAAAAACTGTTTTTT.

This rearrangement joins TRBV19 to TRBJ1-5; D is possibly TRBD1 (5 bases). The germline CDR1 and CDR2 sequences are LNHDA and SQIVND (reference sequence). This CDR3 is 15 amino acids long. With 5 bases removed from V and 0 bases from J, the gap between germline ends came to 11 bases. CDR3 coding DNA: TGTGCCAGTAGTCCCGAAACAGGTAGCAATCAGCCCCAGCATTTT. The encoded protein is CASSPETGSNQPQHF.

CDR3 protein: CASRERQAATEAFF. CDR3 DNA: TGTGCCAGCAGGGAGCGACAGGCGGCAACTGAAGCTTTCTTT. The chain combines TRBV2 with TRBJ1-1; tentative D call: TRBD1 (6 bases). This CDR3 spans 14 amino acids. Trimming took 6 bases from V and 5 from J, leaving 16 bases between them. Germline-derived CDR1 and CDR2 are SNHLY and FYNNEI.

The chain uses TRBV6-1 and TRBJ2-7, with D hard to call. Germline-derived CDR1 and CDR2 are MNHNS and SASEGT. This CDR3 region has 12 residues. V lost 7 bases to trimming and J lost 0 bases, with 7 bases between them. The CDR3 region is CASKRSSYEQYF. CDR3 bases: TGTGCCAGCAAGCGCAGCTCCTACGAGCAGTACTTC.

A single count supports this clone. V is TRBV19 and J is TRBJ1-4; no firm D call. CDR3 size: 10 residues. V was cut by 7 bases and J by 10 bases, with 7 bases left in between. Germline V gene lookup returns CDR1 LNHDA and CDR2 SQIVND (reference sequence). Here the CDR3 reads CASMRGKLFF. The CDR3 bases are TGTGCCAGTATGCGGGGAAAACTGTTTTTT.

This clone occurred a few times. The gene calls are TRBV18 and TRBJ2-1; D may be TRBD2 (6 bases). The length of the CDR3 is 15 residues. Germline V gene data show CDR1 as KGHSH and CDR2 as LQKENI. Trimming cost V 4 bases and J 2 bases, with 12 bases left between them. The CDR3 DNA reads TGTGCCAGCTCACACCGGGACTTTACCTACAATGAGCAGTTCTTC. Translation: CASSHRDFTYNEQFF.

The rearrangement links TRBV21-1 to TRBJ2-7; the table's TRBD2 call for D was not verified on the DNA. TRBV21-1 has pseudogene status. The CDR3 covers 13 residues. CDR3 sequence reads: CASCLLPSHEQYF. The CDR3 region has the DNA TGTGCCAGCTGTCTATTGCCCTCCCACGAGCAGTACTTC.

V usage is TRBV19 and J usage is TRBJ2-1; 12 bases line up with TRBD2. The germline gives CDR1 LNHDA, CDR2 SQIVND (reference sequence). The J segment lost 2 bases and the V segment lost 6 bases, leaving 5 bases of the junction unmatched. The CDR3 has 16 residues. CDR3 protein: CASRNLAGGPYNEQFF. As DNA, the CDR3 is TGTGCCAGTAGGAATCTAGCGGGAGGGCCCTACAATGAGCAGTTCTTC. The variable domain in full, completed from reference TRBV19 and TRBJ2-1, reads DGGITQSPKYLFRKEGQNVTLSCEQNLNHDAMYWYRQDPGQGLRLIYYSQIVNDFQKGDIAEGYSVSREKKESFPLTVTSAQKNPTAFYLCASRNLAGGPYNEQFFGPGTRLTVL.

The chain employs TRBV5-4 and TRBJ2-7, with 9 bases aligning to TRBD2. CDR3 size: 15 residues. The trim removed 4 bases at V and 3 bases at J, leaving 8 bases unmatched. Germline CDR1 is SGHNT and CDR2 is YYREEE (reference sequence). The CDR3 loop is CASSRSGSTVYEQYF. The CDR3 DNA follows: TGTGCCAGCAGCCGTAGCGGGAGCACCGTCTACGAGCAGTACTTC.

The rearrangement links TRBV5-1 to TRBJ2-1, with TRBD2 matching over 14 bases. The CDR3 extends over 16 amino acids. V was clipped by 3 bases and J by 5 bases; unmatched bases: 4. Germline V gene lookup returns CDR1 SGHRS and CDR2 YFSETQ. In DNA, the CDR3 is TGCGCCAGCAGCTCAACGACTAGCGGGAGGGACAATGAGCAGTTCTTC. As protein: CASSSTTSGRDNEQFF. The full variable domain, with the rest looked up from reference TRBV5-1 and TRBJ2-1, is KAGVTQTPRYLIKTRGQQVTLSCSPISGHRSVSWYQQTPGQGLQFLFEYFSETQRNKGNFPGRFSGRQFSNSRSEMNVSTLELGDSALYLCASSSTTSGRDNEQFFGPGTRLTVL.

This chain joins TRBV4-1 and TRBJ2-4; D possibly corresponds to TRBD2 (5 bases). CDR1 MGHRA and CDR2 YSYEKL come from the germline V gene. V shed 0 bases and J shed 5 bases, with 11 bases lying between them. The CDR3 totals 15 residues. The CDR3 loop is CASSQDREGQNIQYF. DNA for the CDR3: TGCGCCAGCAGCCAAGACCGAGAGGGCCAAAACATTCAGTACTTC.

This chain uses TRBV5-6 with TRBJ2-5, with a weak D call TRBD1 (5 bases). Germline CDR1 reads SGHDT; CDR2 reads YYEEEE. The CDR3 totals 11 residues. Trimming took 1 base from V and 7 from J, leaving 5 bases between them. CDR3 sequence reads: CASSLTGTQYF. The CDR3 bases are TGTGCCAGCAGCTTGACAGGGACCCAGTACTTC.

The V and J genes are TRBV7-9 and TRBJ2-1; 8 nucleotides match TRBD1. Looked up from germline, CDR1 is SEHNR and CDR2 is FQNEAQ (reference sequence). The CDR3 is 15 residues long. With 6 bases clipped from V and 5 bases from J, the junction kept 9 bases outside the gene matches. CDR3 residues: CASSSQGAQDNEQFF. The CDR3 DNA is TGTGCCAGCAGTTCTCAGGGGGCGCAGGACAATGAGCAGTTCTTC.

This chain links TRBV25-1 with TRBJ1-2, with D perhaps TRBD1 (5 bases). Trimming stripped 5 bases from V and 0 bases from J, with 13 bases between. The germline V gene has CDR1 MGHDK and CDR2 SYGVNS. This CDR3 spans 15 amino acids. The CDR3 DNA is TGTGCCAGCAGTTCCTCCAGGGTCGCTAACTATGGCTACACCTTC. Its protein product is CASSSSRVANYGYTF.

This clone was detected only a few times. The chain joins TRBV7-9 to TRBJ1-2; possible D gene TRBD1, 5 bases. Germline V gene data show CDR1 as SEHNR and CDR2 as FQNEAQ (reference sequence). Trimming removed 6 bases from V and 5 bases from J, with 13 bases in between. The CDR3 is 13 residues long. CDR3 protein: CASSWGGMYGYTF. In DNA, the CDR3 is TGTGCCAGCAGTTGGGGGGGGATGTATGGCTACACCTTC.

This chain connects TRBV5-7 to TRBJ2-7; 9 nucleotides match TRBD1. Being an ORF, TRBV5-7 has a function that is uncertain. The CDR3 covers 16 residues. Trimming took 0 bases from V and 3 from J; bases not matched to a gene: 7. The CDR3 nucleotides are TGTGCCAGCAGCTTGGCGGGACAGGGAGGGATCTACGAGCAGTACTTC. This codes for CASSLAGQGGIYEQYF.

This clone occurred once. V gene TRBV2 combines with J gene TRBJ2-5; 8 bases line up with TRBD1. Germline V gives CDR1 SNHLY, CDR2 FYNNEI. The CDR3 runs to 15 residues. V trimming: 4 bases; J trimming: 5 bases; junction bases outside the gene matches: 9. DNA for the CDR3: TGTGCCAGCAGTGGAGGGACAGGAGGTGGGGAGACCCAGTACTTC. This gives the protein CASSGGTGGGETQYF.

This chain uses TRBV27 with TRBJ2-1; D possibly corresponds to TRBD2 (6 bases). This CDR3 contains 13 residues. V was pared by 8 bases and J by 5 bases, with 13 bases between. Per germline, CDR1 MNHEY and CDR2 SMNVEV (reference sequence). The CDR3 here is CASAWDSNNEQFF. CDR3 coding DNA: TGTGCCAGCGCTTGGGACTCGAACAATGAGCAGTTCTTC.

This clone has only one observation. Here the CDR3 DNA reads TGTGCCTGGAGTCCTTCTTTTCTGAACACTGAAGCTTTCTTT. Translating it yields CAWSPSFLNTEAFF. The V and J genes are TRBV30 and TRBJ1-1; no clear D gene. Trimming cost V 2 bases and J 0 bases, with 10 bases left between them. Germline values: CDR1 GTSNPN, CDR2 SVGIG (reference sequence). This CDR3 region has 14 residues.

The chain links TRBV28 to TRBJ2-7, with 9 bases identical to TRBD1. The CDR3 totals 15 residues. In germline, CDR1 is MDHEN, CDR2 SYDVKM. V shed 6 bases, J shed 7 bases, and the junction held 13 bases outside the gene matches. DNA of the CDR3: TGTGCCAGCAGGGGTCCGGGACAGGGAGAGCGGGAGCAGTACTTC. This encodes CASRGPGQGEREQYF.

This clone has a single count. V and J are TRBV7-9 and TRBJ1-3; D uncertain. V was pared by 5 bases and J by 3 bases, with 8 bases between. This CDR3 has 13 amino acids. Germline V CDR1 and CDR2: SEHNR, FQNEAQ (reference sequence). The CDR3 DNA reads as TGTGCCAGCAGCCTCCTAGGTGGAAACACCATATATTTT. This codes for CASSLLGGNTIYF.

This clone was observed once. This sequence joins TRBV5-1 and TRBJ2-7; D call uncertain. Trimming pared 0 bases from V and 2 bases from J, leaving 9 bases between. CDR1 is SGHRS, CDR2 YFSETQ, per germline. This CDR3 has 14 residues. The DNA of the CDR3 is TGCGCCAGCAGCTTGGTAGACAAGACCTACGAGCAGTACTTC. It yields the protein CASSLVDKTYEQYF.

This chain uses TRBV6-1 with TRBJ1-1; 7 positions agree with TRBD1. The CDR3 has 13 residues. Germline V gene lookup returns CDR1 MNHNS and CDR2 SASEGT. V dropped 6 bases and J dropped 6; count of bases not matched to a gene: 7. CDR3 protein: CASSFQGVAEAFF. CDR3 DNA sequence: TGTGCCAGCAGCTTCCAGGGGGTCGCTGAAGCTTTCTTT.

This chain links TRBV25-1 with TRBJ2-5; weak D call: TRBD2 (6 bases). The germline V gene encodes CDR1 MGHDK and CDR2 SYGVNS. This CDR3 contains 14 residues. V gave up 3 bases and J gave up 4 bases, with 12 bases separating them. The CDR3 region has the DNA TGTGCCAGCAGTGATCCCGGGAGTCGAGAGACCCAGTACTTC. It is translated as CASSDPGSRETQYF.

The chain combines TRBV28 with TRBJ2-7; maybe TRBD1 (5 bases). Between the trimmed V and J ends, which lost 3 bases and 9 bases, there was a span of 15 bases. Germline lookup yields CDR1 MDHEN and CDR2 SYDVKM. The CDR3 covers 13 residues. Here the CDR3 DNA reads TGTGCCAGCAGTTTTGGCCAGGGCGGCGGGCAGTACTTC. Translated, it gives CASSFGQGGGQYF.

The rearrangement joins TRBV29-1 to TRBJ2-3; possible D gene TRBD2, 7 bases. Germline V gives CDR1 SQVTM, CDR2 ANQGSEA. V dropped 4 bases and J dropped 1 base, with 15 bases sitting between them. The CDR3 is 15 residues long. In nucleotides, the CDR3 is TGCAGCGTTGCGGGAGTAGGGGGGGGCACAGATACGCAGTATTTT. Protein: CSVAGVGGGTDTQYF.

The J gene is TRBJ2-5, the V gene TRBV5-6; D ambiguous. V was cut by 2 bases and J by 3 bases, with 8 bases left in between. CDR3 length equals 13 residues. The germline gives CDR1 SGHDT, CDR2 YYEEEE. The CDR3 is CASSFQNKETQYF. In DNA, the CDR3 is TGTGCCAGCAGCTTCCAAAACAAAGAGACCCAGTACTTC. Filled out from reference TRBV5-6 and TRBJ2-5, the complete variable domain reads DAGVTQSPTHLIKTRGQQVTLRCSPKSGHDTVSWYQQALGQGPQFIFQYYEEEERQRGNFPDRFSGHQFPNYSSELNVNALLLGDSALYLCASSFQNKETQYFGPGTRLLVL.

V usage is TRBV5-1 and J usage is TRBJ1-4; TRBD1 agrees at 7 bases. V was clipped by 3 bases and J by 8 bases; unmatched bases: 10. Per germline, CDR1 SGHRS and CDR2 YFSETQ. The CDR3 sequence is 15 residues long. In DNA form, the CDR3 reads TGCGCCAGCAGCTCTGGGACAGCGGGCAAGGAAAAACTGTTTTTT. Translating gives CASSSGTAGKEKLFF.

The sample holds one count of this clone. This chain connects TRBV20-1 to TRBJ1-1, with D hard to call. The CDR3 loop spans 11 amino acids. Germline values: CDR1 DFQATT, CDR2 SNEGSKA (reference sequence). The CDR3 reads CSESGNTEAFF. The CDR3 bases are TGCAGCGAGTCGGGGAACACTGAAGCTTTCTTT.

The chain recombines TRBV28 with TRBJ2-7; TRBD1 matches 8 bases. The CDR3 covers 17 residues. After removal of 5 bases from V and 1 base from J, the junction contained 13 bases not matched to a gene. The germline gives CDR1 MDHEN, CDR2 SYDVKM. In DNA, the CDR3 is TGTGCCAGCAGTCAGCCTTTTTCTGGGACAGGTTCCTACGAGCAGTACTTC. Translation: CASSQPFSGTGSYEQYF.